This entry lists 4 T cell receptor beta chains sequenced from one sample in a study of cytomegalovirus exposure and HLA in healthy donors (TCRdb year 2017). The library came from the immunoSEQ multiplex PCR assay. For the multiplex PCR, a mixture combining 60 forward primers for TCR Vbeta segments and 13 reverse primers for TCR Jbeta segments was used. TCRdb carries this immuneACCESS record with in-frame sequences only. Its versions omit some clonotypes, under half of them owing to an unresolved V gene in the studies checked, with the rest unexplained. Counted in this sample were 150,000 to 200,000 clones; 70% to 90% of them appeared once. In total, the top ten clones hold just over 2% of the sample. Sequences were obtained from PBMCs. These receptors were collected from a woman aged 18-35 years in good health and CMV-seropositive.

For the CDR3, the DNA is TGTGCCAGCAGTTGGACAGGGCTTGGCTACACCTTC. Protein: CASSWTGLGYTF. The chain couples TRBV28 to TRBJ1-2; TRBD1 aligns across 8 bases. J lost 7 bases, V lost 4 bases, and 2 bases had no gene match. Germline-derived CDR1 and CDR2 are MDHEN and SYDVKM. The CDR3 is made up of 12 amino acids.

The chain joins TRBV27 to TRBJ2-3; D is unclear. Trimming took 6 bases from V and 2 from J, leaving 15 bases between them. Germline V lookup: CDR1 MNHEY, CDR2 SMNVEV (reference sequence). This CDR3 has 15 residues. CDR3 coding DNA: TGTGCCAGCAGCTCACTCGCCGTATTCACAGATACGCAGTATTTT. It codes for CASSSLAVFTDTQYF.

This chain links TRBV28 with TRBJ1-1; 11 bases are a match to TRBD1. V lost 6 bases to trimming and J lost 0 bases; unmatched junction nucleotides: 9. CDR3 length equals 17 residues. CDR1 and CDR2 from the germline V gene are MDHEN and SYDVKM. This chain's CDR3 is CASSLWTGGQMNTEAFF. DNA of the CDR3: TGTGCCAGCAGCCTTTGGACAGGGGGCCAGATGAACACTGAAGCTTTCTTT. The full variable domain, its missing parts supplied by reference TRBV28 and TRBJ1-1, is DVKVTQSSRYLVKRTGEKVFLECVQDMDHENMFWYRQDPGLGLRLIYFSYDVKMKEKGDIPEGYSVSREKKERFSLILESASTNQTSMYLCASSLWTGGQMNTEAFFGQGTRLTVV.

The chain joins TRBV6-1 to TRBJ2-2; 7 bases align to TRBD2. Trimming cost V 7 bases and J 2 bases; bases outside gene matches: 7. Germline CDR1 MNHNS, CDR2 SASEGT. CDR3 size: 15 residues. CDR3 DNA sequence: TGTGCCAGCATGATGGGACTATCAAACACCGGGGAGCTGTTTTTT. Protein: CASMMGLSNTGELFF.